The 28 T cell receptor beta chains in this list originate from one sample, sequenced in a study of T cells after yellow fever vaccination. Each CDR3 protein is one row after TCRdb ran MiXCR on the 5' RACE reads. The sample lists some 150,000 distinct CDR3 sequences, 9.3% occurring once. This specimen was CD8+ T cells sorted from PBMCs, taken 45 days after the yellow fever booster vaccination. The source of these receptors is a man younger than 30 who received the YFV17D yellow fever vaccine.

This clonotype was recorded only once. The rearrangement links TRBV7-6 to TRBJ2-1; no firm D call. From germline, CDR1 is SGHVS and CDR2 FNYEAQ. V was clipped by 1 base and J by 3 bases, with 22 bases between them. The CDR3 consists of 19 residues. As DNA, the CDR3 is TGTGCCAGCAGCTTAGGGGTGCCAAGACCGCCGTCTATCTACAATGAGCAGTTCTTC. Its protein is CASSLGVPRPPSIYNEQFF.

The V and J genes are TRBV15 and TRBJ2-3; maybe TRBD2 (5 bases). Trimming stripped 8 bases from V and 6 bases from J, with 24 bases between. Germline loops: CDR1 LNHNV, CDR2 YYDKDF (reference sequence). The CDR3 totals 16 residues. As DNA, the CDR3 is TGTGCCACCCTGAACGAGGCGGGTCTAACGGGTGATACGCAGTATTTT. The encoded protein is CATLNEAGLTGDTQYF.

This clonotype was seen a handful of times. The rearrangement joins TRBV5-1 to TRBJ2-7; a weak D match, TRBD2 (6 bases). Germline CDR1 and CDR2: SGHRS and YFSETQ. The V end lost 1 base, the J end lost 2 bases, and 10 bases lay between the germline ends. CDR3 length equals 14 residues. The CDR3 coding sequence is TGCGCCAGCAGCTTGTTGGGACTCACCTACGAGCAGTACTTC. As protein: CASSLLGLTYEQYF.

The chain is built from TRBV7-9 and TRBJ2-7, with D perhaps TRBD1 (6 bases). Deletions cut 4 bases from V and 2 bases from J, with 15 bases between. The germline CDR1 and CDR2 sequences are SEHNR and FQNEAQ (reference sequence). The length of the CDR3 is 15 residues. The chain's CDR3 is CASSSTGPSTYEQYV. The CDR3 nucleotides are TGTGCCAGCAGCTCTACAGGGCCTTCTACCTACGAGCAGTACGTC.

This clonotype appeared a few times. V is TRBV7-6 and J is TRBJ2-1, with D possibly called TRBD1 or TRBD2 (5 bases each). Trimming took off 6 bases at V and 0 bases at J, with 12 bases between the two ends. This CDR3 has 15 residues. Germline V gene sequence: CDR1 SGHVS, CDR2 FNYEAQ. CDR3 in amino acids: CASRRDRVSYNEQFF. CDR3 bases: TGTGCCAGCAGACGGGACCGGGTCTCCTACAATGAGCAGTTCTTC. Full variable domain (outside the CDR3, taken from reference TRBV7-6 and TRBJ2-1): GAGVSQSPRYKVTKRGQDVALRCDPISGHVSLYWYRQALGQGPEFLTYFNYEAQQDKSGLPNDRFSAERPEGSISTLTIQRTEQRDSAMYRCASRRDRVSYNEQFFGPGTRLTVL.

This clonotype has a handful of counts. J is TRBJ2-7 and V is TRBV9; D might be TRBD1 (5 bases). This CDR3 is 13 amino acids long. V shed 0 bases and J shed 1 base, with 5 bases lying between them. CDR1 is SGDLS and CDR2 is YYNGEE in the germline V gene. As DNA, the CDR3 is TGTGCCAGCAGCGTAGGGACATCCTACGAGCAGTACTTC. Translation gives CASSVGTSYEQYF. Together with reference TRBV9 and TRBJ2-7, the CDR3 gives the full variable domain: DSGVTQTPKHLITATGQRVTLRCSPRSGDLSVYWYQQSLDQGLQFLIQYYNGEERAKGNILERFSAQQFPDLHSELNLSSLELGDSALYFCASSVGTSYEQYFGPGTRLTVT.

This clonotype was detected only a few times. The chain recombines TRBV30 with TRBJ1-1; TRBD1 agrees at 7 bases. Germline V lookup: CDR1 GTSNPN, CDR2 SVGIG (reference sequence). CDR3 length: 15 amino acids. V lost 5 bases to trimming and J lost 0 bases; unmatched junction nucleotides: 9. CDR3 amino acids: CAWGTPTGMNTEAFF. CDR3 DNA: TGTGCCTGGGGAACCCCGACAGGGATGAACACTGAAGCTTTCTTT.

The sample holds a few counts of this clonotype. The chain recombines TRBV10-3 with TRBJ2-1, with 8 positions matching TRBD1. The CDR3 consists of 15 residues. The V segment lost 7 bases and the J segment 5 bases; nucleotides outside the gene matches: 10. Germline V lookup: CDR1 ENHRY, CDR2 SYGVKD. CDR3 nucleotides: TGTGCCATCAACGAGGGCCAGGGGGCAGACAATGAGCAGTTCTTC. Translating it yields CAINEGQGADNEQFF.

V gene TRBV6-5 combines with J gene TRBJ1-1, with D possibly being TRBD1 (5 bases). The CDR3 is 11 residues long. The V end was cut by 4 bases, the J end by 10 bases, with 10 bases between. Germline-derived CDR1 and CDR2 are MNHEY and SVGAGI. This chain's CDR3 is CASSWGLVAFF. In nucleotides, the CDR3 is TGTGCCAGCAGTTGGGGGTTAGTAGCTTTCTTT.

This clonotype turned up a few times. The chain is built from TRBV19 and TRBJ2-1, with D perhaps TRBD1 (6 bases). The germline CDR1 and CDR2 sequences are LNHDA and SQIVND (reference sequence). Trimming removed 5 bases at V and 2 bases at J, with 13 bases between. This CDR3 has 15 residues. In DNA, the CDR3 is TGTGCCAGTAGTCCGAGAGGGGGTACCTACAATGAGCAGTTCTTC. Its translation is CASSPRGGTYNEQFF.

This clonotype was recorded a few times. The chain links TRBV6-1 to TRBJ2-3; 9 bases match TRBD2. Germline CDR1 is MNHNS and CDR2 is SASEGT. This CDR3 has 17 residues. Losses at the gene ends were 4 bases for V and 2 bases for J; bases not matched to a gene: 10. CDR3 in amino acids: CASSGRGGALFTDTQYF. The CDR3 DNA reads as TGTGCCAGCAGTGGCCGCGGGGGGGCCCTATTCACAGATACGCAGTATTTT.

This clonotype has ten or more counts. The genes are TRBV5-1 and TRBJ2-7; 12 bases match TRBD1. V gave up 4 bases and J gave up 4 bases; unmatched junction bases: 3. CDR1 and CDR2 (germline): SGHRS, YFSETQ. There are 14 residues in the CDR3. CDR3 amino acids: CASSLGQGAYEQYF. The DNA for the CDR3 is TGCGCCAGCAGCCTGGGACAGGGGGCATACGAGCAGTACTTC. The complete variable domain, with remaining parts taken from reference TRBV5-1 and TRBJ2-7, reads KAGVTQTPRYLIKTRGQQVTLSCSPISGHRSVSWYQQTPGQGLQFLFEYFSETQRNKGNFPGRFSGRQFSNSRSEMNVSTLELGDSALYLCASSLGQGAYEQYFGPGTRLTVT.

V gene TRBV6-5 combines with J gene TRBJ1-1, with D maybe TRBD1 (6 bases). CDR1 MNHEY and CDR2 SVGAGI come from the germline V gene. The V and J ends lost 5 bases and 4 bases respectively, with 11 bases between them. The length of the CDR3 is 13 residues. The CDR3 protein is CASSNRVGTEAFF. The CDR3 region has the DNA TGTGCCAGCAGTAACAGGGTAGGCACTGAAGCTTTCTTT.

This clonotype has a handful of counts. J is TRBJ2-7 and V is TRBV20-1, with D tentatively TRBD1 (6 bases). Germline assignment: CDR1 DFQATT and CDR2 SNEGSKA (reference sequence). V lost 1 base and J 1 base, leaving 8 bases between the germline ends. This CDR3 comprises 13 residues. The CDR3, as DNA: TGCAGTGCTAGAGTTAGGGGGTCCTACGAGCAGTACTTC. Translated: CSARVRGSYEQYF.

This clonotype was detected only a few times. V is TRBV6-1 and J is TRBJ2-1; D perhaps matches TRBD1 (6 bases). Trimming left V 7 bases short and J 5 bases short, with 21 bases between. The CDR3 consists of 16 residues. CDR1 and CDR2 from the germline V gene are MNHNS and SASEGT. The CDR3 spells CASNPRDTRWDNEQFF. The CDR3 DNA reads TGTGCCAGCAATCCCCGGGACACCCGCTGGGACAATGAGCAGTTCTTC.

The rearrangement uses TRBV27 and TRBJ2-7; TRBD1 agrees at 9 bases. The CDR3 covers 13 residues. Germline trimming cut 7 bases from V and 4 bases from J; bases unmatched to any gene: 5. The V gene's germline CDR1 is MNHEY and CDR2 SMNVEV (reference sequence). CDR3 sequence reads: CASTTGQGYEQYF. CDR3 sequence (DNA): TGTGCCAGCACCACGGGACAGGGTTACGAGCAGTACTTC.

This clonotype has a handful of counts. The chain joins TRBV3-1 to TRBJ2-2; no definite D call. V lost 0 bases, J lost 6 bases, and 11 bases lay in between. Germline CDR1 reads LGHDT; CDR2 reads YNNKEL (reference sequence). The CDR3 totals 15 residues. As DNA, the CDR3 is TGTGCCAGCAGCCAAGAGGCCCTGGAGCCCGGGGAGCTGTTTTTT. It specifies CASSQEALEPGELFF. Variable domain in full (rest from reference TRBV3-1 and TRBJ2-2): DTAVSQTPKYLVTQMGNDKSIKCEQNLGHDTMYWYKQDSKKFLKIMFSYNNKELIINETVPNRFSPKSPDKAHLNLHINSLELGDSAVYFCASSQEALEPGELFFGEGSRLTVL.

The chain links TRBV7-6 to TRBJ2-1, with a weak D call TRBD2 (5 bases). This CDR3 has 16 amino acids. Trimming removed 5 bases at V and 0 bases at J, with 14 bases between. Germline V gene sequence: CDR1 SGHVS, CDR2 FNYEAQ. The DNA for the CDR3 is TGTGCCAGCAGCGGACTCCAGCCCAACTCCTACAATGAGCAGTTCTTC. It encodes CASSGLQPNSYNEQFF.

The rearrangement uses TRBV12-3 or TRBV12-4 and TRBJ2-5, with D perhaps TRBD1 (6 bases). Trimming cost V 7 bases and J 3 bases, with 12 bases left between them. The CDR3 has 13 residues. The CDR3 reads CASTIGGEETQYF. The CDR3 coding sequence is TGTGCCAGCACCATAGGGGGAGAAGAGACCCAGTACTTC.

V usage is TRBV3-1 and J usage is TRBJ2-7, with 9 bases lining up with TRBD1. The V gene's germline CDR1 is LGHDT and CDR2 YNNKEL (reference sequence). The trim removed 0 bases at V and 3 bases at J, leaving 9 bases unmatched. The CDR3 is 17 residues long. CDR3 in DNA: TGTGCCAGCAGCCAAGAGACTTCGACAGGGGGTCTCTACGAGCAGTACTTC. Translation: CASSQETSTGGLYEQYF.

This clonotype came up many times. The chain joins TRBV29-1 to TRBJ2-4; possibly TRBD2 for D (6 bases). The germline V and J ends were trimmed by 5 bases and 6 bases, with 20 bases remaining between them. The CDR3 has 15 residues. Per germline, CDR1 SQVTM and CDR2 ANQGSEA. The CDR3 here is CSVSLETRRVNIQYF. The DNA for the CDR3 is TGCAGCGTTTCCCTAGAGACTAGACGCGTAAACATTCAGTACTTC. Based on the CDR3 plus reference TRBV29-1 and TRBJ2-4, the full variable domain is SAVISQKPSRDICQRGTSLTIQCQVDSQVTMMFWYRQQPGQSLTLIATANQGSEATYESGFVIDKFPISRPNLTFSTLTVSNMSPEDSSIYLCSVSLETRRVNIQYFGAGTRLSVL.

This clonotype was observed a handful of times. V and J are TRBV5-4 and TRBJ1-4, with D uncertain. Per the germline V gene, CDR1 is SGHNT and CDR2 is YYREEE (reference sequence). V shed 4 bases and J shed 5 bases, with 12 bases lying between them. The CDR3 has 14 residues. The CDR3 DNA follows: TGTGCCAGCAGCCTAGAGGTGGCAAATGAAAAACTGTTTTTT. Encoded protein: CASSLEVANEKLFF. The full variable domain, its missing parts supplied by reference TRBV5-4 and TRBJ1-4, is ETGVTQSPTHLIKTRGQQVTLRCSSQSGHNTVSWYQQALGQGPQFIFQYYREEENGRGNFPPRFSGLQFPNYSSELNVNALELDDSALYLCASSLEVANEKLFFGSGTQLSVL.

There are a few counts of this clonotype. This rearrangement joins TRBV25-1 to TRBJ1-1; D remains unclear. Germline lookup yields CDR1 MGHDK and CDR2 SYGVNS. The length of the CDR3 is 11 residues. The V and J ends lost 5 bases and 8 bases respectively, with 9 bases between them. CDR3 sequence (DNA): TGTGCCAGCAGTCACGGGATGGAAGCTTTCTTT. Translating gives CASSHGMEAFF.

V usage is TRBV7-8 and J usage is TRBJ1-5; 8 bases are shared with TRBD1. Germline values: CDR1 SGHVS, CDR2 FQNEAQ. The CDR3 spans 14 residues. V was clipped by 5 bases and J by 6 bases; unmatched bases: 6. The DNA of the CDR3 is TGTGCCAGCAGCCTGGGACAGGCTGTTCAGCCCCAGCATTTT. As protein: CASSLGQAVQPQHF.

This clonotype showed up just a few times. The chain links TRBV12-3 or TRBV12-4 to TRBJ1-2, with a possible D match to TRBD1 (5 bases). The CDR3 sequence is 18 residues long. V was clipped by 5 bases and J by 4 bases, with 26 bases between them. The CDR3 nucleotides read TGTGCCAGCAGTCTAGGGAGGCCGATTGGGCAGGGATCCTATGGCTACACCTTC. Protein: CASSLGRPIGQGSYGYTF.

This clonotype was detected many times. The chain joins TRBV7-9 to TRBJ2-1; D ambiguous. Between the trimmed V and J ends, which lost 3 bases and 5 bases, there was a span of 8 bases. The CDR3 is 13 amino acids. Germline CDR1 and CDR2: SEHNR and FQNEAQ (reference sequence). DNA for the CDR3: TGTGCCAGCAGCTTGGGCCTAAACAATGAGCAGTTCTTC. Protein sequence: CASSLGLNNEQFF.

V usage is TRBV27 and J usage is TRBJ2-1; TRBD1 matches 8 bases. V shed 1 base and J 6 bases; nucleotides not matched to a gene: 8. CDR1 is MNHEY and CDR2 is SMNVEV in the germline V gene (reference sequence). This CDR3 contains 16 residues. CDR3 nucleotides: TGTGCCAGCAGTTTATATGGGACAGGTATCTTCAATGAGCAGTTCTTC. Residues: CASSLYGTGIFNEQFF.

This clonotype was detected only a few times. This rearrangement joins TRBV4-2 to TRBJ1-2; 7 bases agree with TRBD1. From germline, CDR1 is LGHNA and CDR2 YNFKEQ. This CDR3 comprises 13 residues. The junction had 2 bases not matched to a gene; V was cut back by 6 bases and J by 1 base. The CDR3 spells CASRAGGNYGYTF. The DNA for the CDR3 is TGTGCCAGCAGGGCAGGGGGTAACTATGGCTACACCTTC.